This T cell receptor (beta chain) was profiled in a study of PD-L1 blockade in urothelial cancer. Described time point: peripheral blood 6 weeks after treatment start. Profiling relied on immunoSEQ multiplex PCR, and the TCRdb table lists in-frame clones only, not all of them. The sample lists 25,000 to 30,000 clones, under 90% occurring once. Per the germline V gene, CDR1 is SGHTA and CDR2 is FQGNSA. The CDR3 sequence is 15 residues long. V shed 6 bases and J shed 0 bases, with 12 bases lying between them. The receptor's source is a man aged 65 to 79 with urothelial cancer. The J gene is TRBJ1-5, the V gene TRBV7-2, with D possibly being TRBD1 (5 bases). This specimen consisted of PBMCs, obtained around atezolizumab (anti-PD-L1) treatment. The CDR3, as DNA: TGTGCCAGCAGTCGCGGAGGGGATAGCAATCAGCCCCAGCATTTT. The encoded protein is CASSRGGDSNQPQHF.